This entry is about one TCR beta chain. Its antigen is as yet unknown. The PCR made use of 60 Vbeta and 13 Jbeta primers. Profiled with immunoSEQ multiplex PCR; TCRdb holds only in-frame clones, not every one. Of around 86,000 clones listed, about three quarters are singletons. The source of the sample is a study of cytomegalovirus exposure and HLA in healthy donors. Whole-study results and caveats: With DRB1 most and HLA-C fewest, TCR association rates differed between HLA loci in a later analysis.

The CDR3 runs to 14 residues. V was shortened by 4 bases and J by 6 bases, with 15 bases between the two germline ends. Looked up from germline, CDR1 is MNHNS and CDR2 is SASEGT. The sample was PBMCs. This TCR was sampled from a female donor in good health and CMV-seronegative. The rearrangement links TRBV6-1 to TRBJ1-1; perhaps TRBD1 as D (6 bases). The CDR3 DNA follows: TGTGCCAGCAGTGTCACAGGGATGGAGGCTGAAGCTTTCTTT. As protein: CASSVTGMEAEAFF.